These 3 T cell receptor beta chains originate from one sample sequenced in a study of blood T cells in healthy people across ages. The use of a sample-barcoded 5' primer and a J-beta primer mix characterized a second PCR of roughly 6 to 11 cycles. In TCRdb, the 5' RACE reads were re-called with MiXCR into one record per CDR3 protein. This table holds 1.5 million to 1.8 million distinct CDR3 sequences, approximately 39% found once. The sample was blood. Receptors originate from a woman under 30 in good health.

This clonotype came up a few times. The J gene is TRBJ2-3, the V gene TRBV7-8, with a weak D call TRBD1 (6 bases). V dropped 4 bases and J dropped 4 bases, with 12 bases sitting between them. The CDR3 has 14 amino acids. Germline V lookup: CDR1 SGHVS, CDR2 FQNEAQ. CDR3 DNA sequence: TGTGCCAGCAGCTCACAGGGCCGCGCAGATACGCAGTATTTT. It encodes CASSSQGRADTQYF.

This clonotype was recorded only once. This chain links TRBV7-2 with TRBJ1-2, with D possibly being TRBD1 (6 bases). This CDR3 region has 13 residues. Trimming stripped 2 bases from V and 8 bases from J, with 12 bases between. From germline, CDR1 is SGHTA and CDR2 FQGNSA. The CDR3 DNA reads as TGTGCCAGCAGCTTAAACCGGGGGCAAGGCTACACCTTC. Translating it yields CASSLNRGQGYTF.

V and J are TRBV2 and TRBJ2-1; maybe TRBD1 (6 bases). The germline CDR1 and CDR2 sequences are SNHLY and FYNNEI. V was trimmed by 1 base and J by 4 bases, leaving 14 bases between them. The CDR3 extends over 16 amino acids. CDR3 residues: CASSEELQGEYNEQFF. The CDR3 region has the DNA TGTGCCAGCAGTGAAGAGTTACAGGGAGAATACAATGAGCAGTTCTTC.